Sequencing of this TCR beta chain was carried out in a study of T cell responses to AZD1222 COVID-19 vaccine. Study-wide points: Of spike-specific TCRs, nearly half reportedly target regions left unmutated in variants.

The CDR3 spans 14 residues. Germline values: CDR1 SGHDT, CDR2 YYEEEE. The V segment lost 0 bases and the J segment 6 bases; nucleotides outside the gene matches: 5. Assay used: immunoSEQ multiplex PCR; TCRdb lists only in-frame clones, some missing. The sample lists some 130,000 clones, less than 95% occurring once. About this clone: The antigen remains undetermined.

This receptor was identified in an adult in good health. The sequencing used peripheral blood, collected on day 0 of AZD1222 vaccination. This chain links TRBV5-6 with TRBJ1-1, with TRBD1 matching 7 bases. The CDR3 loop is CASSLEGGAAEAFF. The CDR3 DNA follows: TGTGCCAGCAGCTTGGAAGGGGGCGCCGCTGAAGCTTTCTTT.